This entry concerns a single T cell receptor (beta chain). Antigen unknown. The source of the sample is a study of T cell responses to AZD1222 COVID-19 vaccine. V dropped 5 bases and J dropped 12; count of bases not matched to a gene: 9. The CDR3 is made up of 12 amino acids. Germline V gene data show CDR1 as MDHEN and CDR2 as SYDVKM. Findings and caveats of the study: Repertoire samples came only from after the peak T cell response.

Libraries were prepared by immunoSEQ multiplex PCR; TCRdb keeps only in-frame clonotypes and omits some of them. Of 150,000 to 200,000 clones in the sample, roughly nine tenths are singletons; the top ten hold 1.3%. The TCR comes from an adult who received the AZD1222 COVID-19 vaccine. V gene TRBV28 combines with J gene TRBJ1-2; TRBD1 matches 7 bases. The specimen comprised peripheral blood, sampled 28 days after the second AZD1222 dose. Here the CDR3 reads CASSTQGQVDTF. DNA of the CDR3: TGTGCCAGCAGTACACAGGGGCAGGTCGACACCTTC.